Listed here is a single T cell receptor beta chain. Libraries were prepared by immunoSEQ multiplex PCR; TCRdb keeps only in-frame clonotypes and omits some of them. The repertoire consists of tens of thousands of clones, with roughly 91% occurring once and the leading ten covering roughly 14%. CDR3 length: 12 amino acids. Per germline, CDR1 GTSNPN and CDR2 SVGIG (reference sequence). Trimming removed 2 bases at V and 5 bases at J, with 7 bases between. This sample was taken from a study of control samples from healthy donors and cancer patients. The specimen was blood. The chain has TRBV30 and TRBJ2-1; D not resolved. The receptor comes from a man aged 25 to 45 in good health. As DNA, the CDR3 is TGTGCCTGGAGTTTTTATAACAATGAGCAGTTCTTC. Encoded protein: CAWSFYNNEQFF.